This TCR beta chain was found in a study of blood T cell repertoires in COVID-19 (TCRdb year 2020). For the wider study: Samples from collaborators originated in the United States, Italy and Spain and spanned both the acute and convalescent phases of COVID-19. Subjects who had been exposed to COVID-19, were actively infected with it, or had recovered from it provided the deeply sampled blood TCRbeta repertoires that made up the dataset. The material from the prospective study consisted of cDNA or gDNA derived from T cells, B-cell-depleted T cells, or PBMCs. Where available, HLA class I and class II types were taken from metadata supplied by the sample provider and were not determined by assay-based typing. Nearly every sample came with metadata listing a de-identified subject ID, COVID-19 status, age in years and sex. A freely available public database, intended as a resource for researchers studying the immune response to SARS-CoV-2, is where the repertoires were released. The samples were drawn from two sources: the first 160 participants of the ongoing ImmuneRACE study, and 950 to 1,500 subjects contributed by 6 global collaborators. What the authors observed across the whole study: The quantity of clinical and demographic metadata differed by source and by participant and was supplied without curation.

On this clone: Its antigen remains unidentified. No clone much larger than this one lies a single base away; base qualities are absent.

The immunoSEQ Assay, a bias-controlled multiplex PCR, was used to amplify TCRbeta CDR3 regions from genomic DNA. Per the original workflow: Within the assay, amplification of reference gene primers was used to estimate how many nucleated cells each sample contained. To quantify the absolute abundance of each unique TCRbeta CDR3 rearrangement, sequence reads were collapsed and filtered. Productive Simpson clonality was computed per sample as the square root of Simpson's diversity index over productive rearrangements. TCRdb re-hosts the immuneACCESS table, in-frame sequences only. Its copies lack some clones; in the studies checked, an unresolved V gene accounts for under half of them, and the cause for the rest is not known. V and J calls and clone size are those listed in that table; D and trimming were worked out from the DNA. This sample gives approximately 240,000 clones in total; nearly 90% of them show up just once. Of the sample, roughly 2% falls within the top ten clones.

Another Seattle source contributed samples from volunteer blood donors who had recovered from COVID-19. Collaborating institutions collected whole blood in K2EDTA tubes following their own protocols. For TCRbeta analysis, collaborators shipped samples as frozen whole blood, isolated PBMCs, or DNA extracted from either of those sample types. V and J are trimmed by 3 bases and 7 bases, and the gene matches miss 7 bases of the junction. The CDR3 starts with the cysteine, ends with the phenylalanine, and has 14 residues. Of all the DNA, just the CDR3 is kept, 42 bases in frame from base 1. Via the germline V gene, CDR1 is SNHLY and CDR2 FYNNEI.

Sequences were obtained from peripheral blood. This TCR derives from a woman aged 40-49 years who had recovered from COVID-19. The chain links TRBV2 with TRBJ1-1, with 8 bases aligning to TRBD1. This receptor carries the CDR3 CASSDGQGFNEAFF. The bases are TGTGCCAGCAGTGACGGACAGGGCTTTAATGAAGCTTTCTTT.